This T cell receptor (beta chain) was captured in a study of blood T cell repertoires in COVID-19. This clone has more than one count but fewer than ten. V dropped 6 bases and J dropped 0 bases, with 9 bases sitting between them. The CDR3 has 14 residues. Per germline, CDR1 SNHLY and CDR2 FYNNEI. This table comes from immunoSEQ multiplex PCR, and its TCRdb copy is limited to in-frame clones, with some not included. The sample has 150,000 to 180,000 clones, 80% seen once; the top ten hold roughly 0.52%. The sample comprised peripheral blood. The V gene is TRBV2, the J gene TRBJ1-5, with D possibly matching TRBD1 (6 bases). The receptor's source is a man aged 55 to 69 with acute or convalescent COVID-19. The DNA for the CDR3 is TGTGCCAGCAGGGGACAAGTTAGCAATCAGCCCCAGCATTTT. It specifies CASRGQVSNQPQHF.